This T cell receptor beta chain was profiled in a study of cytomegalovirus exposure and HLA in healthy donors. General observations from the study: When analyzed later, a missense DCLRE1C variant was found to be linked to TCR beta V- and J-gene trimming. After further analysis at a later stage, 16,951 TCR beta sequences were associated with HLA alleles at 0.05 false discovery rate. Only CMV serostatus was available as immune exposure information.

It was with 60 Vbeta and 13 Jbeta primers that the PCR ran. Repertoires were generated with immunoSEQ multiplex PCR, while TCRdb's copy carries only in-frame clones and drops some. The sample shows some 200,000 clones, and about 0.79% sits with its ten largest clones. Comment on this clone: The antigen remains unidentified.

The CDR3 runs 16 residues. The germline gives CDR1 SNHLY, CDR2 FYNNEI. Trimming took 3 bases from V and 7 from J; bases not matched to a gene: 13. This chain uses TRBV2 with TRBJ2-7; 9 nucleotides line up with TRBD2. The sequenced sample consisted of PBMCs. The receptor was isolated from a young woman in good health and CMV-seropositive. CDR3 in DNA: TGTGCCAGCAGTGAGATCATAGGTAGCGGGAGACGTGAGCAGTACTTC. Its translation is CASSEIIGSGRREQYF.